The entry below describes one T cell receptor (beta chain). Clones were sequenced by immunoSEQ multiplex PCR, and TCRdb holds only the in-frame ones, with some missing. The table includes about 55,000 clones, approximately 95% detected once. V gave up 6 bases and J gave up 1 base; unmatched junction bases: 7. This CDR3 comprises 15 residues. Germline CDR1 is SNHLY and CDR2 is FYNNEI. The sample comes from a study of control samples from healthy donors and cancer patients. This receptor was obtained from a woman between 18 and 29 years old in good health. The sequenced sample consisted of blood. The chain employs TRBV2 and TRBJ1-2; 8 nucleotides agree with TRBD1. In nucleotides, the CDR3 is TGTGCCAGCAGATCCACAGGGGGGCTTAACTATGGCTACACCTTC. Translating gives CASRSTGGLNYGYTF.